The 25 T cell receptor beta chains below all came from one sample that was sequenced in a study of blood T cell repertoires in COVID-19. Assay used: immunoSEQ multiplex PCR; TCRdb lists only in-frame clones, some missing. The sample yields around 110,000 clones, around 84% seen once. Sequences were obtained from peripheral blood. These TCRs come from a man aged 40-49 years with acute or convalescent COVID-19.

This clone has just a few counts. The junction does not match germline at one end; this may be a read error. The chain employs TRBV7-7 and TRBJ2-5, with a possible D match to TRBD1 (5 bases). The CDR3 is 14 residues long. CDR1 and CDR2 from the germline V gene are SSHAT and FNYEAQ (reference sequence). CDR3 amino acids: CASSLAGHSETQYF. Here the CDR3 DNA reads TGTGCTAGCAGCTTAGCAGGACATTCAGAGACCCAGTACTTC.

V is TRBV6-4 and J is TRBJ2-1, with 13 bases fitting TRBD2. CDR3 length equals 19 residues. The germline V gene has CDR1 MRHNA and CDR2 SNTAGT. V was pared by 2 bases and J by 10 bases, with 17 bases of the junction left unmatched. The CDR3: CASSDPYHRTSGGAREQFF. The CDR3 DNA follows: TGTGCCAGCAGTGACCCTTACCATAGAACTAGCGGGGGGGCCAGGGAGCAGTTCTTC.

The CDR3 is CASSFGGGVYGYTF. In DNA, the CDR3 is TGTGCCAGCAGTTTCGGCGGGGGGGTCTATGGCTACACCTTC. The chain carries TRBV28 and TRBJ1-2; possible D gene TRBD1, 5 bases. V shed 3 bases and J shed 4 bases, with 12 bases lying between them. The CDR3 extends over 14 amino acids. Germline lookup yields CDR1 MDHEN and CDR2 SYDVKM.

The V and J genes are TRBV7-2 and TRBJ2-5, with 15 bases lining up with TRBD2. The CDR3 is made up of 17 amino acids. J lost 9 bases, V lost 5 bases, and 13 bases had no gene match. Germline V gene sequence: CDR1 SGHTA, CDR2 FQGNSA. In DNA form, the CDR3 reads TGTGCCAGCAGCCCTGGACTAGCGGGGGGGCAATCTTTGGCCCAGTACTTC. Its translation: CASSPGLAGGQSLAQYF.

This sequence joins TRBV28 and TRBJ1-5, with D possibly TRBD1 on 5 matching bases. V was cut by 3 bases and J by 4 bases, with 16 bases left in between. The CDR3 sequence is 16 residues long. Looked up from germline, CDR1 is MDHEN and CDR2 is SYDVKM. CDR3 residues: CASSLGDGAGNQPQHF. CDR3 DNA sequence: TGTGCCAGCAGTTTGGGGGACGGAGCGGGGAATCAGCCCCAGCATTTT.

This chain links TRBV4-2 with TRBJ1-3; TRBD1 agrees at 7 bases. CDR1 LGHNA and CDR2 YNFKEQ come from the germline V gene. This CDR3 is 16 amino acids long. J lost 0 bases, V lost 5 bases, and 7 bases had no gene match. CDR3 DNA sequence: TGTGCCAGCAGCGTCCCCGGGACAGACTCTGGAAACACCATATATTTT. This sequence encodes CASSVPGTDSGNTIYF.

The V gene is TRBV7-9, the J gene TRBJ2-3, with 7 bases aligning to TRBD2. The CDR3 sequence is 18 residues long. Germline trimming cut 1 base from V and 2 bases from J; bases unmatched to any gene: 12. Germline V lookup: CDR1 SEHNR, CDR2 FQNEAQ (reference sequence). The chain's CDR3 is CASSLGGREYSVTDTQYF. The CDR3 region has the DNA TGTGCCAGCAGCTTAGGTGGGCGGGAGTACTCCGTCACAGATACGCAGTATTTT.

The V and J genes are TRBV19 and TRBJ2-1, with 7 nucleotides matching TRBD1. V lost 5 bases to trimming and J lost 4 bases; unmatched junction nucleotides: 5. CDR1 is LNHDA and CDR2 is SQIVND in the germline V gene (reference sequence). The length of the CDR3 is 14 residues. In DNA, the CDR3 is TGTGCCAGTAGTCCAGGGGGTTCATACAATGAGCAGTTCTTC. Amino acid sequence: CASSPGGSYNEQFF.

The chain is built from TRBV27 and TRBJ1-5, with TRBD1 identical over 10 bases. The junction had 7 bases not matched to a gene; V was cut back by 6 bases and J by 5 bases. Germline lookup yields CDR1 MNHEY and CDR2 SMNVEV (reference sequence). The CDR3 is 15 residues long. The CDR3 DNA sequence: TGTGCCAGCAGCTGGGGGGGACAGGGGCATCAGCCCCAGCATTTT. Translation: CASSWGGQGHQPQHF.

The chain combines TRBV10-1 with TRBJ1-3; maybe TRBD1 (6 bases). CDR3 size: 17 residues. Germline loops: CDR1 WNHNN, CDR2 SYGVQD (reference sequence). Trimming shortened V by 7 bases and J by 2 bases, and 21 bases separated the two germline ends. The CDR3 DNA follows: TGCGCCAGCATCACCAAGGGGAGGGGGGAGACTGGAAACACCATATATTTT. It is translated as CASITKGRGETGNTIYF.

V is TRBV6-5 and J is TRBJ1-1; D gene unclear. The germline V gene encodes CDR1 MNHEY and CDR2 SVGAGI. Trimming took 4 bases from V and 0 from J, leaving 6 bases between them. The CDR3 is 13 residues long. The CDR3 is CASSLEVNTEAFF. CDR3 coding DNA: TGTGCCAGCAGTTTAGAGGTGAACACTGAAGCTTTCTTT.

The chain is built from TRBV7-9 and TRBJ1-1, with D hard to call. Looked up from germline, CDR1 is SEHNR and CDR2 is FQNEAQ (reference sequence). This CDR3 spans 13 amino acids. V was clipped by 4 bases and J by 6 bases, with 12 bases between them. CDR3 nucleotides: TGTGCCAGCAGCTCTAGATCTACTGCTGAAGCTTTCTTT. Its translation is CASSSRSTAEAFF. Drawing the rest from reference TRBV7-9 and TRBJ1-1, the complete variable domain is DTGVSQNPRHKITKRGQNVTFRCDPISEHNRLYWYRQTLGQGPEFLTYFQNEAQLEKSRLLSDRFSAERPKGSFSTLEIQRTEQGDSAMYLCASSSRSTAEAFFGQGTRLTVV.

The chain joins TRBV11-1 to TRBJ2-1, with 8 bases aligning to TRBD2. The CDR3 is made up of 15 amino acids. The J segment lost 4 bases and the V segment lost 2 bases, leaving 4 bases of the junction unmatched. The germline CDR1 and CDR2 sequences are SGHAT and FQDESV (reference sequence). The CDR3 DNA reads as TGTGCCAGCAGCTTACGTCGGGGGGGTTACAATGAGCAGTTCTTC. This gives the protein CASSLRRGGYNEQFF.

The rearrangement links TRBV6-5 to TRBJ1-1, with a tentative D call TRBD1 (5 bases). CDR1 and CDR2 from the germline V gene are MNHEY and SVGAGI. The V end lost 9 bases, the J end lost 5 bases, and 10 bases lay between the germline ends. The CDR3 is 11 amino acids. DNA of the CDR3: TGTGCCAGTACCGGGGGGACTGAAGCTTTCTTT. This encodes CASTGGTEAFF.

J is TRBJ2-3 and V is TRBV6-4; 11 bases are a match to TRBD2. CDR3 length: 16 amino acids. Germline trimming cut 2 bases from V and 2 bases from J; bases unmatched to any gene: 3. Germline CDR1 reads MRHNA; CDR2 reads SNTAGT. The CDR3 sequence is CASSDLAGGDTDTQYF. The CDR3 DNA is TGTGCCAGCAGTGACCTAGCGGGGGGAGACACAGATACGCAGTATTTT.

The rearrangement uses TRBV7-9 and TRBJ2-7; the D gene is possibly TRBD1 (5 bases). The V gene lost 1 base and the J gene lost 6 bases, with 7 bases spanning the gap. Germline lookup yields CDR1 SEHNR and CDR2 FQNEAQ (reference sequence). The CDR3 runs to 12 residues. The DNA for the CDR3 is TGTGCCAGCAGCTTAGTAGGGGTCGAGCAGTACTTC. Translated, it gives CASSLVGVEQYF.

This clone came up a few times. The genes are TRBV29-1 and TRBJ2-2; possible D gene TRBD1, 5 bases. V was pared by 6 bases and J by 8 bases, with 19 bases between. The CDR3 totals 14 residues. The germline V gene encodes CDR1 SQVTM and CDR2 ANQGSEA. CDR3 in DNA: TGCAGCGTCCTAAGGGGTCCTTACGGGGGGGAGCTGTTTTTT. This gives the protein CSVLRGPYGGELFF.

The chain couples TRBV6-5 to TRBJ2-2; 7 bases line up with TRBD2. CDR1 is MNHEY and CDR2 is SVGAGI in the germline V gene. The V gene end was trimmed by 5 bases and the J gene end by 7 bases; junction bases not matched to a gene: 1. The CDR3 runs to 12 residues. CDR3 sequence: CASSRGVGELFF. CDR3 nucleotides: TGTGCCAGCAGTCGGGGGGTCGGGGAGCTGTTTTTT.

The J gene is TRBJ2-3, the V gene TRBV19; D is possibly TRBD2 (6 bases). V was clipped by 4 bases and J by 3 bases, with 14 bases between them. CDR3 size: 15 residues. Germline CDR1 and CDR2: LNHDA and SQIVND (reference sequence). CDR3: CASSTPGLFTDTQYF. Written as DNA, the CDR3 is TGTGCCAGTAGTACCCCCGGACTATTTACAGATACGCAGTATTTT.

For the CDR3, the DNA is TGCAGCGTTGGGGACAGATACTATGGCTACACCTTC. It yields the protein CSVGDRYYGYTF. The J gene is TRBJ1-2, the V gene TRBV29-1, with 7 bases matching TRBD1. CDR3 length: 12 residues. V was pared by 4 bases and J by 3 bases, with 2 bases of the junction left unmatched. CDR1 and CDR2 (germline): SQVTM, ANQGSEA.

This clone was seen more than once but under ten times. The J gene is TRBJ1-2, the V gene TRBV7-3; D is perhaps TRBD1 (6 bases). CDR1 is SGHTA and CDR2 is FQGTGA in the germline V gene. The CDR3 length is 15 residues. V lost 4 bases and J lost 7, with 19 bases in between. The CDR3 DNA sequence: TGTGCCAGCAGCTCCGAACGGAGTGGGGGCTTTGGCTACACCTTC. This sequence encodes CASSSERSGGFGYTF.

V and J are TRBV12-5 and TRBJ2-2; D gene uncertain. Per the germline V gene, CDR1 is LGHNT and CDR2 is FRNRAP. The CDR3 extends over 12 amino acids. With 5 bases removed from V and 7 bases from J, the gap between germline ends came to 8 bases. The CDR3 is CASGLGYGELFF. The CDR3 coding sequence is TGTGCTAGTGGTCTAGGCTACGGGGAGCTGTTTTTT.

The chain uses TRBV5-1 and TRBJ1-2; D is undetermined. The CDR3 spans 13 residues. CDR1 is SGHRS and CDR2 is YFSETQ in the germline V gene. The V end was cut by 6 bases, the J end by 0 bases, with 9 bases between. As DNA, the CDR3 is TGCGCCAGCACTTCAGGCCCTAACTATGGCTACACCTTC. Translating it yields CASTSGPNYGYTF.

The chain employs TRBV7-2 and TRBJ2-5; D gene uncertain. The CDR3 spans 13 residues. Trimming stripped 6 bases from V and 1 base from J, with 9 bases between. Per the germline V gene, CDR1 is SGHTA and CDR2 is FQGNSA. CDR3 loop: CASSTWAQETQYF. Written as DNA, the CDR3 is TGTGCCAGCAGTACCTGGGCCCAAGAGACCCAGTACTTC.

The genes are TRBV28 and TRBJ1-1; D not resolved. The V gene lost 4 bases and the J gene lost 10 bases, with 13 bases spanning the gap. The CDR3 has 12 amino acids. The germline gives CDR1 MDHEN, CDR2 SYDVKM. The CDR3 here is CASSSPRVRAFF. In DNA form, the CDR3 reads TGTGCCAGCAGTTCCCCTCGGGTCCGAGCTTTCTTT.